Shown below are 29 T cell receptor beta chains from a single sample sequenced in a study of T-cell reconstitution after alpha-beta-depleted transplantation in children (dated by TCRdb to between 2015 and 2016). To prepare the library, PCR was applied. The data were produced on an Illumina HiSeq 2500. To normalize quantification of the TCRbeta repertoire, the TCR libraries were built with molecular barcoding that relied on unique molecular identifiers. The public sequencing data were trimmed at Q25 with fastp and processed into clonotypes with MiXCR by TCRdb, which kept only in-frame beta chains. One record per CDR3 amino acid sequence lists the most common genes and DNA. The sample table holds around 380,000 distinct CDR3 sequences, of which approximately 10% were seen once. The ten largest make up about 5% of the sample. The specimen was PBMCs from the stem cell graft donor, collected from the stem cell graft. These receptors were taken from a human donor who donated a stem cell graft to a child with acute myeloid leukemia.

V is TRBV7-9 and J is TRBJ1-3, with TRBD1 as a possible D gene (6 bases). This CDR3 has 17 amino acids. CDR1 is SEHNR, CDR2 FQNEAQ, per germline (reference sequence). Trimming stripped 4 bases from V and 2 bases from J, with 18 bases between. The CDR3 DNA reads TGTGCCAGCAGCTCCTTAGTTGGTACAGGGCCTGGAAACACCATATATTTT. This codes for CASSSLVGTGPGNTIYF.

The rearrangement joins TRBV19 to TRBJ1-5; TRBD1 is a possible D gene (6 bases). The V and J ends lost 7 bases and 7 bases respectively, with 11 bases between them. There are 12 residues in the CDR3. Germline assignment: CDR1 LNHDA and CDR2 SQIVND (reference sequence). The CDR3 coding sequence is TGTGCCAGTAACCGGGGGCTCCAGCCCCAGCATTTT. Encoded protein: CASNRGLQPQHF. The variable domain in full, completed from reference TRBV19 and TRBJ1-5, reads DGGITQSPKYLFRKEGQNVTLSCEQNLNHDAMYWYRQDPGQGLRLIYYSQIVNDFQKGDIAEGYSVSREKKESFPLTVTSAQKNPTAFYLCASNRGLQPQHFGDGTRLSIL.

This clonotype has at least ten counts. The V gene is TRBV5-1, the J gene TRBJ2-1, with D perhaps matching TRBD2 (5 bases). CDR1 and CDR2 from the germline V gene are SGHRS and YFSETQ. The CDR3 spans 16 residues. V was trimmed by 2 bases and J by 5 bases, leaving 17 bases between them. In nucleotides, the CDR3 is TGCGCCAGCAGCTTTTTAGGGAGTACGTTGAACAATGAGCAGTTCTTC. This codes for CASSFLGSTLNNEQFF.

This rearrangement joins TRBV5-1 to TRBJ1-1; D gene uncertain. The CDR3 is 13 residues long. Between the trimmed V and J ends, which lost 0 bases and 7 bases, there was a span of 10 bases. In germline, CDR1 is SGHRS, CDR2 YFSETQ. The CDR3 DNA sequence: TGCGCCAGCAGCTTGGCGGCAGGCCTTGAAGCTTTCTTT. It encodes CASSLAAGLEAFF.

The table lists this clonotype with many counts. The gene calls are TRBV4-2 and TRBJ2-5; 10 nucleotides match TRBD2. The CDR3 has 16 amino acids. CDR1 is LGHNA, CDR2 YNFKEQ, per germline. With 1 base clipped from V and 5 bases from J, the junction kept 7 bases outside the gene matches. CDR3 residues: CASSQVLAGEGETQYF. The CDR3 nucleotides read TGTGCCAGCAGCCAAGTGCTAGCGGGAGAGGGGGAGACCCAGTACTTC.

This clonotype was found a few times. The gene calls are TRBV12-3 or TRBV12-4 and TRBJ2-5; 9 bases are a match to TRBD2. With V trimmed by 4 bases and J by 3 bases, 3 bases remained unmatched. CDR3 length: 14 amino acids. The CDR3 region is CASSSSSGEETQYF. CDR3 nucleotides: TGTGCCAGCAGTTCGTCTAGCGGGGAAGAGACCCAGTACTTC.

This clonotype was detected ten times or more. This chain joins TRBV7-8 and TRBJ1-6; D not resolved. V dropped 1 base and J dropped 8 bases, with 12 bases sitting between them. The germline V gene has CDR1 SGHVS and CDR2 FQNEAQ. This CDR3 has 15 amino acids. The CDR3: CASSLEAGEHSPLHF. CDR3 DNA: TGTGCCAGCAGCTTAGAGGCTGGGGAACATTCACCCCTCCACTTT. Variable domain in full (rest from reference TRBV7-8 and TRBJ1-6): GAGVSQSPRYKVAKRGQDVALRCDPISGHVSLFWYQQALGQGPEFLTYFQNEAQLDKSGLPSDRFFAERPEGSVSTLKIQRTQQEDSAVYLCASSLEAGEHSPLHFGNGTRLTVT.

The rearrangement joins TRBV7-2 to TRBJ2-3; D is unclear. The CDR3 is 15 residues long. V lost 2 bases and J lost 2, with 11 bases in between. Germline V gene sequence: CDR1 SGHTA, CDR2 FQGNSA. The CDR3 sequence is CASSLLSVATDTQYF. CDR3 DNA sequence: TGTGCCAGCAGCTTATTATCGGTGGCCACAGATACGCAGTATTTT.

This clonotype was counted at least ten times. The V and J genes are TRBV20-1 and TRBJ1-2; TRBD1 is a possible D gene (5 bases). CDR1 DFQATT and CDR2 SNEGSKA come from the germline V gene (reference sequence). The CDR3 totals 12 residues. V lost 2 bases and J lost 6, with 10 bases in between. CDR3: CSARQGDHGYTF. CDR3 coding DNA: TGCAGTGCTAGACAGGGTGATCATGGCTACACCTTC.

In its sample, this clonotype was seen a few times. The gene calls are TRBV15 and TRBJ2-7; 7 bases map to TRBD1. Germline CDR1 and CDR2: LNHNV and YYDKDF (reference sequence). V was clipped by 6 bases and J by 2 bases; unmatched bases: 1. The CDR3 consists of 12 residues. The chain's CDR3 is CATSQGAYEQYF. The CDR3 nucleotides are TGTGCCACCAGTCAGGGGGCCTACGAGCAGTACTTC.

This clonotype was seen a few times. V is TRBV7-2 and J is TRBJ2-1; D is ambiguous. Trimming pared 2 bases from V and 0 bases from J, leaving 8 bases between. Germline values: CDR1 SGHTA, CDR2 FQGNSA. This CDR3 contains 15 residues. The CDR3 DNA follows: TGTGCCAGCAGCTTAACCTTCACCTCCTACAATGAGCAGTTCTTC. It codes for CASSLTFTSYNEQFF. The entire variable domain, with the rest obtained from reference TRBV7-2 and TRBJ2-1, is as follows: GAGVSQSPSNKVTEKGKDVELRCDPISGHTALYWYRQSLGQGLEFLIYFQGNSAPDKSGLPSDRFSAERTGGSVSTLTIQRTQQEDSAVYLCASSLTFTSYNEQFFGPGTRLTVL.

Only a few counts were recorded for this clonotype. The gene calls are TRBV21-1 and TRBJ2-7. TRBV21-1 is tagged as a pseudogene. The CDR3 has 10 residues. DNA for the CDR3: TGTGCCAGCAGCACCTACGAGCAGTACGTC. Amino acids: CASSTYEQYV.

The chain uses TRBV5-4 and TRBJ2-5, with D tentatively TRBD1 or TRBD2 (5 bases each). V gave up 1 base and J gave up 5 bases, with 12 bases separating them. CDR1 and CDR2 from the germline V gene are SGHNT and YYREEE (reference sequence). The length of the CDR3 is 14 residues. CDR3 region: CASSLFSWGETQYF. CDR3 in DNA: TGTGCCAGCAGCTTGTTTTCCTGGGGGGAGACCCAGTACTTC.

This clonotype was observed at least ten times. The chain is built from TRBV5-1 and TRBJ2-1; D is perhaps TRBD1 (5 bases). Germline V CDR1 and CDR2: SGHRS, YFSETQ. The length of the CDR3 is 16 residues. Deletions cut 4 bases from V and 0 bases from J, with 14 bases between. CDR3 protein: CASSVWGRSSYNEQFF. CDR3 bases: TGCGCCAGCAGCGTTTGGGGCCGAAGCTCCTACAATGAGCAGTTCTTC.

A few counts support this clonotype. The chain is built from TRBV5-1 and TRBJ2-1; perhaps D is TRBD1 or TRBD2 (6 bases each). Germline CDR1 SGHRS, CDR2 YFSETQ. V lost 0 bases, J lost 0 bases, and 13 bases lay in between. The CDR3 sequence is 17 residues long. Here the CDR3 DNA reads TGCGCCAGCAGCTTGGTTCAAGGGGGGAGCTCCTACAATGAGCAGTTCTTC. As protein: CASSLVQGGSSYNEQFF.

The J gene is TRBJ2-3, the V gene TRBV4-1; D not certain. The ends were cut back, 9 bases at V and 0 bases at J, with 19 bases in the middle. The CDR3 contains 16 residues. In germline, CDR1 is MGHRA, CDR2 YSYEKL. The CDR3 DNA reads as TGCGCCAGTAGGGCCCTCTCCTTCCAAAGCACAGATACGCAGTATTTT. Protein product: CASRALSFQSTDTQYF.

V is TRBV7-6 and J is TRBJ2-1, with D uncertain. Trimming removed 5 bases from V and 5 bases from J, with 7 bases in between. The CDR3 sequence is 12 residues long. Looked up from germline, CDR1 is SGHVS and CDR2 is FNYEAQ. The CDR3 DNA follows: TGTGCCAGCAGCGACCTTAACAATGAGCAGTTCTTC. It codes for CASSDLNNEQFF.

This clonotype occurred a few times. The chain couples TRBV20-1 to TRBJ1-4; 8 nucleotides match TRBD1. This CDR3 is 15 amino acids long. The germline V gene encodes CDR1 DFQATT and CDR2 SNEGSKA (reference sequence). V lost 4 bases to trimming and J lost 8 bases; unmatched junction nucleotides: 12. As DNA, the CDR3 is TGCAGTGCTACCCCGACAGGGGCCGGAGACGAAAAACTGTTTTTT. Its translation: CSATPTGAGDEKLFF.

This clonotype was seen a handful of times. The gene calls are TRBV29-1 and TRBJ2-7; TRBD2 matches 9 bases. The CDR3 consists of 13 residues. CDR1 is SQVTM, CDR2 ANQGSEA, per germline. V gave up 6 bases and J gave up 5 bases; unmatched junction bases: 8. The CDR3 loop reads CSVPGLAWNEQYF. CDR3 bases: TGCAGCGTCCCGGGACTAGCCTGGAACGAGCAGTACTTC.

V and J are TRBV12-3 or TRBV12-4 and TRBJ2-3; possibly TRBD2 for D (5 bases). The CDR3 runs 14 residues. V lost 3 bases and J lost 5, with 12 bases in between. CDR3 nucleotides: TGTGCCAGCAGTTTGAGTTCGGGGAAAGATACGCAGTATTTT. Its translation: CASSLSSGKDTQYF.

With respect to this clonotype: Lacking the conserved final phenylalanine or tryptophan, this CDR3 likely reflects a read error. The DNA is left out, because the CDR3 cannot be placed on it with certainty; the CDR3 is given as TCRdb lists it. The chain joins TRBV12-3 or TRBV12-4 to TRBJ2-3; the table gives TRBD1 as D, unverified against the DNA. The CDR3 contains 10 residues when both ends are counted. This CDR3 reads CASSPLSAGS.

In its sample, this clonotype was seen many times. The gene calls are TRBV6-4 and TRBJ2-1; 9 nucleotides align to TRBD1. The CDR3 covers 15 residues. V shed 3 bases and J 2 bases; nucleotides not matched to a gene: 2. Per the germline V gene, CDR1 is MRHNA and CDR2 is SNTAGT. CDR3 DNA sequence: TGTGCCAGCAGTGAGGGACAGGGTCCCTACAATGAGCAGTTCTTC. Protein: CASSEGQGPYNEQFF.

The table lists this clonotype with a few counts. The gene calls are TRBV29-1 and TRBJ2-3; no clear D. V was trimmed by 4 bases and J by 4 bases, leaving 12 bases between them. The CDR3 covers 13 residues. Germline assignment: CDR1 SQVTM and CDR2 ANQGSEA. DNA for the CDR3: TGCAGCGTTGGGAGCAGGTTGGCAGATACGCAGTATTTT. This sequence encodes CSVGSRLADTQYF.

The chain has TRBV2 and TRBJ2-4; weak D call: TRBD1 (5 bases). The V and J ends lost 4 bases and 0 bases respectively, with 10 bases between them. CDR3 length: 15 residues. Germline V gene sequence: CDR1 SNHLY, CDR2 FYNNEI. The DNA of the CDR3 is TGTGCCAGCAGTGCGGCAGGGATAGCCAAAAACATTCAGTACTTC. It translates to CASSAAGIAKNIQYF.

This clonotype has at least ten counts. The chain is built from TRBV15 and TRBJ1-1; no firm D call. Germline loops: CDR1 LNHNV, CDR2 YYDKDF (reference sequence). Trimming cost V 0 bases and J 4 bases, with 12 bases left between them. CDR3 size: 15 residues. CDR3 nucleotides: TGTGCCACCAGCAGAGATTGGGCGGGGAGCACTGAAGCTTTCTTT. Translating it yields CATSRDWAGSTEAFF. The variable domain in full, completed from reference TRBV15 and TRBJ1-1, reads DAMVIQNPRYQVTQFGKPVTLSCSQTLNHNVMYWYQQKSSQAPKLLFHYYDKDFNNEADTPDNFQSRRPNTSFCFLDIRSPGLGDTAMYLCATSRDWAGSTEAFFGQGTRLTVV.

This clonotype has a handful of counts. The rearrangement links TRBV3-1 to TRBJ2-4; D tentatively reads TRBD1 or TRBD2 (6 bases each). Germline values: CDR1 LGHDT, CDR2 YNNKEL (reference sequence). The CDR3 contains 14 residues. Trimming took 1 base from V and 5 from J, leaving 9 bases between them. The CDR3 region is CASSQAGGENIQYF. CDR3 coding DNA: TGTGCCAGCAGCCAAGCCGGGGGCGAAAACATTCAGTACTTC.

The gene calls are TRBV29-1 and TRBJ2-7, with 10 nucleotides matching TRBD1. In germline, CDR1 is SQVTM, CDR2 ANQGSEA. The length of the CDR3 is 12 residues. V trimming: 4 bases; J trimming: 5 bases; junction bases outside the gene matches: 2. This CDR3 reads CSVGTGGDEQYV. Written as DNA, the CDR3 is TGCAGCGTTGGGACAGGGGGGGACGAGCAGTACGTC.

The chain employs TRBV5-1 and TRBJ2-1, with D maybe TRBD2 (6 bases). The CDR3 has 15 amino acids. V was clipped by 4 bases and J by 8 bases, with 19 bases between them. In germline, CDR1 is SGHRS, CDR2 YFSETQ. CDR3 nucleotide sequence: TGCGCCAGCAGCGCCTCGGGACTTAATGAGGATGAGCAGTTCTTC. Protein: CASSASGLNEDEQFF.

The V call is TRBV30, the J call TRBJ1-1, with 8 bases aligning to TRBD1. With V trimmed by 0 bases and J by 4 bases, 10 bases remained unmatched. CDR1 is GTSNPN and CDR2 is SVGIG in the germline V gene (reference sequence). The length of the CDR3 is 16 residues. Here the CDR3 reads CAWSVPGQVKTTEAFF. CDR3 in DNA: TGTGCCTGGAGTGTACCGGGACAGGTAAAGACCACTGAAGCTTTCTTT.